This TCR beta chain was sequenced in a study of T cell responses to AZD1222 COVID-19 vaccine. Findings of the study overall: At 160-218 and 743-854, vaccine-associated CD4 TCRs were dominant, and they spanned spike. Rises in breadth and depth of Spike-specific TCRs came after two AZD1222 doses. Baseline seropositivity characterized only a handful of AZD1222 recipients. Within unmutated variant regions lay the reported targets of nearly half of spike-specific TCRs.

Only in-frame clones appear in the TCRdb table, and some are missing; sequencing was by immunoSEQ multiplex PCR. Of 100,000 to 150,000 clones in the sample, around 87% were seen once. The V end lost 5 bases, the J end lost 1 base, and 12 bases lay between the germline ends. CDR3 length: 14 amino acids. In germline, CDR1 is MNHEY, CDR2 SMNVEV (reference sequence). With respect to this clone: Its matching antigen is unknown.

Sequenced here: peripheral blood, sampled on day 0 of AZD1222 vaccination. The chain joins TRBV27 to TRBJ2-7; D is unresolved. The origin of this receptor is an adult in good health. In nucleotides, the CDR3 is TGTGCCAGCAGTCGTCAGCTGGGATCCTACGAGCAGTACTTC. Amino acid sequence: CASSRQLGSYEQYF.